This T cell receptor beta chain was sequenced for a study of T cell responses to AZD1222 COVID-19 vaccine. Whole-study findings and limits: Nearly half of the spike-specific TCRs reportedly recognize variant regions that carry no mutations.

Germline V gene data show CDR1 as MNHEY and CDR2 as SVGAGI. Trimming took 0 bases from V and 5 from J, leaving 7 bases between them. This CDR3 has 13 amino acids. With respect to this clone: The antigen is unknown.

Generated by immunoSEQ multiplex PCR, the TCRdb table keeps only in-frame clones and is missing some. The sample shows some 140,000 clones, around 89% of them seen only once. The specimen was peripheral blood, collected on day 0 of AZD1222 vaccination. The TCR sequence derives from an adult in good health. The V and J genes are TRBV6-5 and TRBJ1-2, with no clear D. In nucleotides, the CDR3 is TGTGCCAGCAGTTACTCGGGCTTATATGGCTACACCTTC. It encodes CASSYSGLYGYTF.